A single sample is the source of the 22 T cell receptor beta chains below, sequenced in a study of T-cell reconstitution after alpha-beta-depleted transplantation in children. Unique molecular identifiers were incorporated when the TCRbeta library was constructed. Each CDR3 protein is one row after TCRdb ran MiXCR on the PCR reads. The repertoire holds about 300,000 distinct CDR3 sequences, around 10% seen once, with less than 9% in the top ten. The sequenced sample was PBMCs, obtained before TCRalphabeta/CD19-depleted stem cell transplant. Every receptor here comes from a boy under two years old with acute myeloid leukemia, due to receive a stem cell transplant.

Worth noting for this clonotype: A much larger clone sits a single nucleotide away, making a read error possible. V gene TRBV6-1 combines with J gene TRBJ1-1; 7 bases match TRBD1. V dropped 10 bases and J dropped 6; count of bases not matched to a gene: 11. CDR3 length equals 13 residues. Germline CDR1 and CDR2: MNHNS and SASEGT. The CDR3 sequence is CANKGTVGPEAFF. The CDR3 DNA reads as TGTGCCAACAAAGGGACAGTCGGCCCTGAAGCTTTCTTT.

This clonotype was observed at least ten times. The chain uses TRBV20-1 and TRBJ2-7, with a tentative D call TRBD1 (5 bases). CDR1 DFQATT and CDR2 SNEGSKA come from the germline V gene (reference sequence). The ends were cut back, 8 bases at V and 1 base at J, with 18 bases in the middle. The CDR3 runs 14 residues. For the CDR3, the DNA is TGCAGTCCTAAGTGGGCAGGGCAATCCTACGAGCAGTACTTC. This encodes CSPKWAGQSYEQYF.

This clonotype was observed at least ten times. The rearrangement links TRBV20-1 to TRBJ2-2; 7 positions agree with TRBD2. V lost 3 bases to trimming and J lost 0 bases; unmatched junction nucleotides: 4. The CDR3 is made up of 15 amino acids. Germline V gene lookup returns CDR1 DFQATT and CDR2 SNEGSKA (reference sequence). The CDR3 loop is CSASPGLANTGELFF. The CDR3 bases are TGCAGTGCTAGTCCTGGACTAGCGAACACCGGGGAGCTGTTTTTT.

The table lists this clonotype with a few counts. J is TRBJ2-7 and V is TRBV27; TRBD2 aligns across 7 bases. Per germline, CDR1 MNHEY and CDR2 SMNVEV (reference sequence). CDR3 length equals 12 residues. V shed 7 bases, J shed 3 bases, and the junction held 3 bases outside the gene matches. The DNA of the CDR3 is TGTGCCAGCAAGCGGGGCAACTACGAGCAGTACTTC. The encoded protein is CASKRGNYEQYF.

This clonotype was detected ten times or more. V usage is TRBV29-1 and J usage is TRBJ2-2, with 10 bases aligning to TRBD1. The J segment lost 5 bases and the V segment lost 5 bases, leaving 5 bases of the junction unmatched. CDR3 size: 14 residues. Per the germline V gene, CDR1 is SQVTM and CDR2 is ANQGSEA. The CDR3: CSVRDRGRTGELFF. CDR3 DNA sequence: TGCAGCGTTCGGGACAGGGGAAGAACCGGGGAGCTGTTTTTT.

This clonotype was seen at least ten times. The chain is built from TRBV29-1 and TRBJ2-3, with 8 nucleotides matching TRBD1. Trimming removed 7 bases from V and 2 bases from J; junction bases left unmatched: 5. CDR1 is SQVTM and CDR2 is ANQGSEA in the germline V gene. The CDR3 loop spans 13 amino acids. DNA of the CDR3: TGCAGCGCCGTCAGGGGGCCCACAGATACGCAGTATTTT. Encoded protein: CSAVRGPTDTQYF.

This clonotype was observed many times. This chain links TRBV28 with TRBJ2-1; 12 nucleotides align to TRBD2. This CDR3 comprises 16 residues. The J segment lost 9 bases and the V segment lost 4 bases, leaving 10 bases of the junction unmatched. Germline lookup yields CDR1 MDHEN and CDR2 SYDVKM. The chain's CDR3 is CASSSPRLAGVSEQFF. CDR3 sequence (DNA): TGTGCCAGCAGTTCCCCCCGACTAGCGGGGGTGAGTGAGCAGTTCTTC.

This clonotype has ten or more counts. This chain links TRBV20-1 with TRBJ2-5; TRBD1 matches at 7 bases. Germline V gene sequence: CDR1 DFQATT, CDR2 SNEGSKA (reference sequence). The V and J ends lost 0 bases and 2 bases, in that order; junction bases with no gene match: 6. This CDR3 has 15 amino acids. DNA of the CDR3: TGCAGTGCTAGAGATGGGGCAGGGGGACAAGAGACCCAGTACTTC. This codes for CSARDGAGGQETQYF.

This clonotype was counted ten times or more. The chain links TRBV18 to TRBJ2-1, with 7 bases fitting TRBD2. V dropped 2 bases and J dropped 9; count of bases not matched to a gene: 7. The CDR3 is made up of 14 amino acids. Germline V lookup: CDR1 KGHSH, CDR2 LQKENI. This chain's CDR3 is CASSPEWRETEQFF. In nucleotides, the CDR3 is TGTGCCAGCTCACCAGAATGGCGGGAGACTGAGCAGTTCTTC. The full variable domain, completed using reference TRBV18 and TRBJ2-1, is NAGVMQNPRHLVRRRGQEARLRCSPMKGHSHVYWYRQLPEEGLKFMVYLQKENIIDESGMPKERFSAEFPKEGPSILRIQQVVRGDSAAYFCASSPEWRETEQFFGPGTRLTVL.

Of note for this clonotype: A much larger clone differs by one base, so this may be a read error. The V gene is TRBV21-1, the J gene TRBJ2-5. TRBV21-1 represents a pseudogene. The CDR3 is 12 residues long. Written as DNA, the CDR3 is TGTGCCAGAAGCAAACAAAAAGAGACCCAGTACTTC. It specifies CARSKQKETQYF.

This clonotype was recorded at least ten times. V usage is TRBV3-1 and J usage is TRBJ2-1, with 7 bases matching TRBD1. The junction had 9 bases not matched to a gene; V was cut back by 6 bases and J by 4 bases. The CDR3 runs 15 residues. Germline values: CDR1 LGHDT, CDR2 YNNKEL (reference sequence). Here the CDR3 reads CASSLAGTVYNEQFF. CDR3 DNA sequence: TGTGCCAGCAGTCTCGCCGGGACAGTTTACAATGAGCAGTTCTTC.

Ten or more counts support this clonotype. The gene calls are TRBV12-3 or TRBV12-4 and TRBJ2-2, with 10 positions matching TRBD2. The CDR3 contains 15 residues. The ends lost 6 bases at V and 6 bases at J; junction bases unmatched: 7. The CDR3 region is CASRASGSRAGELFF. CDR3 DNA sequence: TGTGCCAGCAGGGCTAGCGGGAGTAGGGCCGGGGAGCTGTTTTTT.

The sample holds many counts of this clonotype. The chain is built from TRBV5-1 and TRBJ2-3; 10 bases agree with TRBD2. V was pared by 3 bases and J by 7 bases, with 8 bases of the junction left unmatched. The CDR3 consists of 15 residues. Germline CDR1 reads SGHRS; CDR2 reads YFSETQ. The CDR3 DNA follows: TGCGCCAGCAGCTCCTCGAGCGGGGGGGCCAATACGCAGTATTTT. Translating it yields CASSSSSGGANTQYF. Full variable domain (missing parts from reference TRBV5-1 and TRBJ2-3): KAGVTQTPRYLIKTRGQQVTLSCSPISGHRSVSWYQQTPGQGLQFLFEYFSETQRNKGNFPGRFSGRQFSNSRSEMNVSTLELGDSALYLCASSSSSGGANTQYFGPGTRLTVL.

The chain combines TRBV7-9 with TRBJ2-3; a possible D gene is TRBD1 (6 bases). This CDR3 comprises 15 residues. Germline V gene sequence: CDR1 SEHNR, CDR2 FQNEAQ (reference sequence). Trimming left V 2 bases short and J 8 bases short, with 17 bases between. CDR3 protein: CASSLSGTSGGTQYF. CDR3 in DNA: TGTGCCAGCAGCTTATCCGGGACATCCGGAGGTACGCAGTATTTT.

CDR3 residues: CASSATRRPNYNEQFF. The CDR3 bases are TGTGCCAGCAGCGCAACCCGCCGTCCAAATTACAATGAGCAGTTCTTC. The chain uses TRBV4-2 and TRBJ2-1; no clear D gene. CDR1 is LGHNA, CDR2 YNFKEQ, per germline. V was trimmed by 5 bases and J by 4 bases, leaving 18 bases between them. This CDR3 has 16 residues.

The J gene is TRBJ2-5, the V gene TRBV1; the table assigns TRBD2, which was not confirmed against the DNA. TRBV1 is reported as a pseudogene. The CDR3 is made up of 16 amino acids. This CDR3 is CTSSQVSGTYQETQYF. The DNA for the CDR3 is TGCACCAGCAGCCAAGTAAGCGGGACGTACCAAGAGACCCAGTACTTC.

This clonotype was seen ten or more times. V is TRBV12-3 or TRBV12-4 and J is TRBJ2-4, with D tentatively TRBD2 (5 bases). CDR3 length: 15 amino acids. V was trimmed by 3 bases and J by 0 bases, leaving 9 bases between them. The CDR3 nucleotides are TGTGCCAGCAGTTTTCGGGAAATAGCCAAAAACATTCAGTACTTC. Protein sequence: CASSFREIAKNIQYF.

This clonotype was detected ten times or more. The J gene is TRBJ2-1, the V gene TRBV20-1; D is unclear. Trimming took off 4 bases at V and 10 bases at J, with 11 bases between the two ends. The germline V gene encodes CDR1 DFQATT and CDR2 SNEGSKA (reference sequence). This CDR3 is 11 amino acids long. The CDR3 bases are TGCAGTGCTACCAAATCGGAGGAGCAGTTCTTC. Its translation is CSATKSEEQFF.

This clonotype was observed many times. V gene TRBV7-2 combines with J gene TRBJ2-7; D may be TRBD2 (7 bases). The CDR3 is made up of 13 amino acids. Germline lookup yields CDR1 SGHTA and CDR2 FQGNSA. V lost 5 bases, J lost 8 bases, and 16 bases lay in between. The CDR3 is CASSPQWGGKQYF. Here the CDR3 DNA reads TGTGCCAGCAGCCCCCAATGGGGGGGCAAGCAGTACTTC.

This chain links TRBV7-2 with TRBJ2-7; D tentatively reads TRBD1 or TRBD2 (6 bases each). The CDR3 spans 13 residues. Trimming removed 6 bases at V and 7 bases at J, with 16 bases between. Germline V CDR1 and CDR2: SGHTA, FQGNSA. The CDR3, as DNA: TGTGCCAGCAGAAGGGGGGCCCATGGGGAGCAGTACTTC. It specifies CASRRGAHGEQYF.

This clonotype occurred many times. The chain recombines TRBV11-2 with TRBJ2-1; 9 bases are shared with TRBD2. Per the germline V gene, CDR1 is SGHAT and CDR2 is FQNNGV. The CDR3 spans 16 residues. The ends lost 5 bases at V and 6 bases at J; junction bases unmatched: 11. The CDR3 spells CASSTPGTSLTNEQFF. The CDR3 DNA sequence: TGTGCCAGCAGCACACCCGGGACTAGCTTAACCAATGAGCAGTTCTTC.

This clonotype was seen repeatedly, ten times or more. The V gene is TRBV29-1, the J gene TRBJ1-1; maybe TRBD1 (6 bases). CDR1 and CDR2 (germline): SQVTM, ANQGSEA. The V gene lost 6 bases and the J gene lost 3 bases, with 17 bases spanning the gap. The CDR3 contains 14 residues. The chain's CDR3 is CSVDQVGAYTEAFF. The CDR3, as DNA: TGCAGCGTCGACCAAGTGGGGGCATACACTGAAGCTTTCTTT.